These T cell receptor beta chains were read from a single sample in a study of blood T cell repertoires in COVID-19. Sequencing was performed with immunoSEQ multiplex PCR; in TCRdb, only in-frame clones are kept and a portion is missing. The data show about 200,000 clones, approximately 81% seen once. Material for sequencing was PBMCs or T cells enriched from blood (not recorded which). The origin of the receptors is a middle-aged man who had recovered from COVID-19. Each CDR3 is given with its conserved first and last residue. A D gene is named only where the DNA matches it firmly. Expanded clones are given a class, and other clones once, few, many or no size at all.

j_call clone_size v_call d_call cdr3_nt cdr3_aa
TRBJ2-7 few TRBV25-1 - TGTGCCAGCAGCGAATCAGACTACGAGCAGTACTTC CASSESDYEQYF
TRBJ2-7 - TRBV18 TRBD2 TGTGCCAGCTCACCAATTCCTGGACTAGCGGGAAGCAGTAGCTACGAGCAGTACTTC CASSPIPGLAGSSSYEQYF
TRBJ2-7 - TRBV10-3 TRBD1 TGTGCCATCAGTGACCCGGGGACAGGATCGAACTACGAGCAGTACTTC CAISDPGTGSNYEQYF
TRBJ2-1 - TRBV19 - TGTGCCAGTAGTCGCCTGAGACTAGGATCCTACAATGAGCAGTTCTTC CASSRLRLGSYNEQFF
TRBJ1-1 - TRBV28 - TGTGCCAGCAGACCTCACAGGGACACTGAAGCTTTCTTT CASRPHRDTEAFF
TRBJ1-2 - TRBV10-3 - TGTGCCATCAGTGAGTCACAGATCTATGGCTACACCTTC CAISESQIYGYTF
TRBJ2-6 - TRBV18 - TGTGCCAGCTCAAATACAGCCCCTGGGGCCAACGTCCTGACTTTC CASSNTAPGANVLTF
TRBJ2-2 - TRBV19 - TGTGCCAGTAGTATCGAGGGAGTAACCGGGGAGCTGTTTTTT CASSIEGVTGELFF
TRBJ2-7 - TRBV18 TRBD1 TGTGCCAGCTCCCCTACCGGGACAGGGGGCTACGAGCAGTACTTC CASSPTGTGGYEQYF
TRBJ1-1 - TRBV3-1/TRBV3-2 - TGTGCCAGCAGCCAAATCCCAGGGAACACTGAAGCTTTCTTT CASSQIPGNTEAFF
TRBJ1-1 - TRBV7-2 - TGTGCCAGCAGCTTAGCTCCGCCCAGCACTGAAGCTTTCTTT CASSLAPPSTEAFF
TRBJ2-1 - TRBV6-6 TRBD2 TGTGCCAGCAGTTACCGGAGCGGGAGTCCCTATGAGCAGTTCTTC CASSYRSGSPYEQFF
TRBJ2-1 - TRBV5-6 TRBD2 TGTGCCAGCAGCTTTGGGACTAGGGGTGAGCAGTTCTTC CASSFGTRGEQFF
TRBJ2-2 once TRBV2 TRBD2 TGTGCCAGCACCGGGGGGGCGAGGGCGAACACCGGGGAGCTGTTTTTT CASTGGARANTGELFF
TRBJ1-5 - TRBV7-8 TRBD1 TGTGCCAGCAGCTTGGACAGGGGCCTTATTCAGCCCCAGCATTTT CASSLDRGLIQPQHF
TRBJ1-2 - TRBV6-5 TRBD1 TGTGCCAGCAGTTGGACAGGGGAGCATGGCTACACCTTC CASSWTGEHGYTF
TRBJ1-6 - TRBV2 TRBD1 TGTGCCAGCAGTGAGGACAGGGAGAATTCACCCCTCCACTTT CASSEDRENSPLHF
TRBJ1-2 - TRBV29-1 TRBD1 TGCAGCGTACTTACAGGGGGCAGGGGCGATGGCTACACCTTC CSVLTGGRGDGYTF
TRBJ1-1 - TRBV4-3 - TGCGCCAGCAGCCCGAATTGGGGGGAAGGAACTGAAGCTTTCTTT CASSPNWGEGTEAFF
TRBJ2-7 - TRBV28 TRBD2 TGTGCCAGCAGTTTAATGGGGGGCTCCGGGACTAGAACCTACGAGCAGTACTTC CASSLMGGSGTRTYEQYF
TRBJ2-7 - TRBV29-1 TRBD1 TGCAGCGTGGCCTTGACGGGACAGGGTGACTACGAGCAGTACTTC CSVALTGQGDYEQYF
TRBJ1-4 - TRBV28 TRBD1 TGTGCCAGCAGTTTCACAGGAAAGACAGGGAAACTGTTTTTT CASSFTGKTGKLFF
TRBJ1-3 - TRBV3-1/TRBV3-2 - TGTGCCAGCAGCCCGGACAGAAAGATCTCTGGAAACACCATATATTTT CASSPDRKISGNTIYF
TRBJ1-5 once TRBV7-2 TRBD1 TGTGCCAGCAGCCTGGAATCCGGACAGGCCAATCAGCCCCAGCATTTT CASSLESGQANQPQHF
TRBJ1-1 - TRBV30 - TGTGCCTGGAGTTTACAGAATGAAGCTTTCTTT CAWSLQNEAFF
TRBJ2-1 - TRBV7-2 TRBD1 TGTGCCAGCAGCCCGGACAGGGGGAGATACAATGAGCAGTTCTTC CASSPDRGRYNEQFF
TRBJ2-1 - TRBV4-1 - TGCGCCAGCAGCCAAGTGGCGGGGCATGAGCAGTTCTTC CASSQVAGHEQFF
TRBJ2-3 - TRBV5-5 - TGTGCCAGCAGCTTGGTGGCGGGCCCGGGGAATACGCAGTATTTT CASSLVAGPGNTQYF
TRBJ1-2 - TRBV19 TRBD1 TGTGCCAGTAGACCGGGACAGGGGGCTTTTAACTATGGCTACACCTTC CASRPGQGAFNYGYTF
TRBJ2-1 - TRBV4-1 TRBD2 TGCGCCAGCAGCCAGGGGCCCGGTGCTAGCGGAAACAATGAGCAGTTCTTC CASSQGPGASGNNEQFF
TRBJ2-7 - TRBV6-2/TRBV6-3 TRBD1 TGTGCCAGCAGTTTCAACCCGGGACAGGGGACTACCGAGCAGTACTTC CASSFNPGQGTTEQYF
TRBJ1-1 - TRBV4-1 - TGCGCCAGCAGCCAAAACAGGGTTTCGAACACTGAAGCTTTCTTT CASSQNRVSNTEAFF
TRBJ1-1 - TRBV18 - TGTGCCAGCTTCATCAGAAACACTGAAGCTTTCTTT CASFIRNTEAFF
TRBJ2-7 - TRBV23-1 - TGCGCCAGCAGTCCTACCCGGGGTGCCTACGAGCAGTACTTC CASSPTRGAYEQYF
TRBJ1-2 - TRBV4-1 - TGCGCCAGCAGCCAAGATAGTCCAGGGGTGAGATATGGCTACACCTTC CASSQDSPGVRYGYTF
TRBJ2-7 - TRBV11-2 - TGTGCCAGCATAGGAGGGAGAAGCTACGAGCAGTACTTC CASIGGRSYEQYF
TRBJ1-4 - TRBV28 - TGTGCCAGCAGTTGGGGCGGGGAGAATGAAAAACTGTTTTTT CASSWGGENEKLFF
TRBJ2-3 - TRBV29-1 TRBD1 TGCAGCGTTGAAGGGCAGGCCAGGGGGCTCGCAGATACGCAGTATTTT CSVEGQARGLADTQYF
TRBJ1-2 - TRBV28 - TGTGCCAGCCAATTCCCGGGTACAGGTCGCTTGGGTAACTATGGCTACACCTTC CASQFPGTGRLGNYGYTF
TRBJ2-5 - TRBV7-2 TRBD1 TGTGCCAGCAGCTTTCGGGCGGGACAGGGCCCAGAGACCCAGTACTTC CASSFRAGQGPETQYF
TRBJ2-5 - TRBV12-5 TRBD2 TGTGCTAGTGGTTTGCCAGGGCTTAGCGGGGGACTACAAGAGACCCAGTACTTC CASGLPGLSGGLQETQYF
TRBJ1-5 once TRBV4-1 - TGCGCCAGCAGCCAAGTATCGGCGGGGAGCAATCAGCCCCAGCATTTT CASSQVSAGSNQPQHF
TRBJ1-1 once TRBV12-5 TRBD1 TGTGCTAGTGGTTTCTCCCTCGGACAGGGCGGAACTGAAGCTTTCTTT CASGFSLGQGGTEAFF
TRBJ1-3 - TRBV18 TRBD1 TGTGCCAGCTCGGGACAGTCCCACCTCCCCCTCTCTGGAAACACCATATATTTT CASSGQSHLPLSGNTIYF
TRBJ2-7 - TRBV5-1 TRBD2 TGCGCCAGCAGCTGGAGGACGCGGGAGGGGGAGCAGTACTTC CASSWRTREGEQYF
TRBJ1-2 - TRBV24-1 - TGTGCCACCAGTGACGGACTCTATGGCTACACCTTC CATSDGLYGYTF
TRBJ2-7 once TRBV19 TRBD2 TGTGCCAGTAGTGCGGGACTAGCGGGAGGGGGACCCTCCTACGAGCAGTACTTC CASSAGLAGGGPSYEQYF
TRBJ1-1 - TRBV15 - TGTGCCACCAGCTCAGGGAAGAAGAACACTGAAGCTTTCTTT CATSSGKKNTEAFF
TRBJ1-1 - TRBV5-1 TRBD1 TGCGCCAGCAGCTTGGGGACAGGGGGCCGCACTGAAGCTTTCTTT CASSLGTGGRTEAFF
TRBJ2-3 - TRBV5-4 - TGTGCCAGCAGCTTGGCAGTAGATACGCAGTATTTT CASSLAVDTQYF
TRBJ2-7 once TRBV29-1 - TGCAGCGTTGTTACAGGGCGACGGGTAGATCAGGAGCAGTACTTC CSVVTGRRVDQEQYF